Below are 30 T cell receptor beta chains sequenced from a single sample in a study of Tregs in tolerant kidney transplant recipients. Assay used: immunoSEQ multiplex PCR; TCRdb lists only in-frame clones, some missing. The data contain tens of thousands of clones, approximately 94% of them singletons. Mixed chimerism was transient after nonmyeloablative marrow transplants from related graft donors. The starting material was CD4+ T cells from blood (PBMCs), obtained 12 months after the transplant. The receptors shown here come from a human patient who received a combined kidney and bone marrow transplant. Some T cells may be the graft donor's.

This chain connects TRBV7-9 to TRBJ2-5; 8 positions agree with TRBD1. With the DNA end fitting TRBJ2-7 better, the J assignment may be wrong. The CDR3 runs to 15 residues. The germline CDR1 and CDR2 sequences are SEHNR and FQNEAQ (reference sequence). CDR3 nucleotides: TGTGCCAGCAGCTTCGAGGGACAGGTCATCTACGAGCAGTACTTC. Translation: CASSFEGQVIYEQYF.

CDR3 DNA: TGTGCCAGCAGTCTAGGGAAACTAGCGGGGGCTTACAATGAGCAGTTCTTC. It is translated as CASSLGKLAGAYNEQFF. The chain uses TRBV5-4 and TRBJ2-1, with 11 bases that match TRBD2. The CDR3 covers 17 residues. From germline, CDR1 is SGHNT and CDR2 YYREEE (reference sequence). V gave up 5 bases and J gave up 4 bases; unmatched junction bases: 11.

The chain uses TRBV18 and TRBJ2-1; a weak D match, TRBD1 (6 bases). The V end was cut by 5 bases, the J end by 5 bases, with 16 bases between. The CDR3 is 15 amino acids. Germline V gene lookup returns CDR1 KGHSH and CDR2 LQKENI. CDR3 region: CASSIFGGMDNEQFF. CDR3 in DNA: TGTGCCAGCTCAATTTTTGGGGGCATGGACAATGAGCAGTTCTTC.

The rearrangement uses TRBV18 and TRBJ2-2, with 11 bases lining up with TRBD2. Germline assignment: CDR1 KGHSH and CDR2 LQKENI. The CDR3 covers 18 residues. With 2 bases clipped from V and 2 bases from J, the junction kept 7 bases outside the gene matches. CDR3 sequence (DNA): TGTGCCAGCTCACCATACCGACTAGCGGGAATTAACACCGGGGAGCTGTTTTTT. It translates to CASSPYRLAGINTGELFF.

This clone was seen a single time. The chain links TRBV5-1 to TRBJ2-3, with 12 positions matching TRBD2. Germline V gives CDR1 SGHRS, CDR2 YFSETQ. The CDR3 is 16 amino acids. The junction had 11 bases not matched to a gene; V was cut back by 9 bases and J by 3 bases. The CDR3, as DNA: TGCGCCACCCAGCAGACTAGCGGGGGCCTTACAGATACGCAGTATTTT. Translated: CATQQTSGGLTDTQYF.

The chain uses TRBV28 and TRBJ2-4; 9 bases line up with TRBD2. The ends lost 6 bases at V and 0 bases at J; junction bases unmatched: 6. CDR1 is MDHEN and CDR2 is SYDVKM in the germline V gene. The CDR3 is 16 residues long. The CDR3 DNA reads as TGTGCCAGCAGCATAGCGGGGGACGTAGCCAAAAACATTCAGTACTTC. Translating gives CASSIAGDVAKNIQYF. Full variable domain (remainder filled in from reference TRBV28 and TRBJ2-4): DVKVTQSSRYLVKRTGEKVFLECVQDMDHENMFWYRQDPGLGLRLIYFSYDVKMKEKGDIPEGYSVSREKKERFSLILESASTNQTSMYLCASSIAGDVAKNIQYFGAGTRLSVL.

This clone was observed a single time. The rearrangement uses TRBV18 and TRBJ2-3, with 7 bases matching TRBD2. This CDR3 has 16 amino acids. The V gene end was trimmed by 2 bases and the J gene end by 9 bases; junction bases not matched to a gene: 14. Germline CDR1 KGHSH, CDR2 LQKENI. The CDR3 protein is CASSPSAPGGQGTQYF. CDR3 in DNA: TGTGCCAGCTCACCATCGGCCCCGGGAGGTCAAGGGACGCAGTATTTT.

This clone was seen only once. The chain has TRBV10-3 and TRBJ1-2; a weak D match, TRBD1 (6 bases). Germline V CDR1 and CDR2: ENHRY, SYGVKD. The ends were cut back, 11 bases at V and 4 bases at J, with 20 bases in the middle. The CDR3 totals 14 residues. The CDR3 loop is CAAKQGGGAYGYTF. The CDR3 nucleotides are TGTGCCGCAAAACAGGGTGGTGGGGCCTATGGCTACACCTTC.

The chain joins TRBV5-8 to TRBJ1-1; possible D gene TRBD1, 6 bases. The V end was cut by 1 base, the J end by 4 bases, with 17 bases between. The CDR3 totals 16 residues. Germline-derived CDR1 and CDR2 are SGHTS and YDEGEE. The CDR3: CASSLIWRVGGTEAFF. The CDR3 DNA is TGTGCCAGCAGCTTGATATGGCGCGTAGGGGGCACTGAAGCTTTCTTT.

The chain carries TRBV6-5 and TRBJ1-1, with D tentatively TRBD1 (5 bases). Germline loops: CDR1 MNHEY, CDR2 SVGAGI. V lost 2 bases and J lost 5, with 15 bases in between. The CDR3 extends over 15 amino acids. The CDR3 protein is CASSYGGAGRTEAFF. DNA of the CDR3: TGTGCCAGCAGTTACGGGGGAGCGGGGAGGACTGAAGCTTTCTTT.

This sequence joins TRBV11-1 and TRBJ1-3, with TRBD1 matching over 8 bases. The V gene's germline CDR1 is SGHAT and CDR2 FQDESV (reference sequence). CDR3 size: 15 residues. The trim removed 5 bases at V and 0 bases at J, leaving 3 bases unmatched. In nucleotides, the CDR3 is TGTGCCAGCAGCGTCGGACAGGGCTCTGGAAACACCATATATTTT. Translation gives CASSVGQGSGNTIYF.

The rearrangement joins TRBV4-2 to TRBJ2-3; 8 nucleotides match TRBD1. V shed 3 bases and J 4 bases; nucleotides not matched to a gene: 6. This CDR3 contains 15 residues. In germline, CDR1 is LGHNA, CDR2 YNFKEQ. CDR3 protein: CASSHPGGAADTQYF. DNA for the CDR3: TGTGCCAGCAGCCATCCAGGGGGCGCGGCAGATACGCAGTATTTT.

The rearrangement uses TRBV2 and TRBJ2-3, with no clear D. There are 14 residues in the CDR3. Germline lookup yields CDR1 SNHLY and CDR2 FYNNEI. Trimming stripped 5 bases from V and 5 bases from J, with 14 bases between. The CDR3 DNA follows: TGTGCCAGCAGTTTCTTTGCCCCGAGAGATACGCAGTATTTT. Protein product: CASSFFAPRDTQYF.

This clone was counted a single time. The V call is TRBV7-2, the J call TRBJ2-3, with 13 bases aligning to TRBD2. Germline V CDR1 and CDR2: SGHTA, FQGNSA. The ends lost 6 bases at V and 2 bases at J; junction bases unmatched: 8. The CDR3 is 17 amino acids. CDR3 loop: CASSYRLAGGPTDTQYF. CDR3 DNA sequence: TGTGCCAGCAGTTACCGACTAGCGGGAGGCCCCACAGATACGCAGTATTTT.

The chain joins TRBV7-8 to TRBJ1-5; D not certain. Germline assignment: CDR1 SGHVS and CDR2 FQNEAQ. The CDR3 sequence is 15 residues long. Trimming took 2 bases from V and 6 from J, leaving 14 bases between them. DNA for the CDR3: TGTGCCAGCAGCTTATTGTCAGAAGTTTTTCAGCCCCAGCATTTT. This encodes CASSLLSEVFQPQHF.

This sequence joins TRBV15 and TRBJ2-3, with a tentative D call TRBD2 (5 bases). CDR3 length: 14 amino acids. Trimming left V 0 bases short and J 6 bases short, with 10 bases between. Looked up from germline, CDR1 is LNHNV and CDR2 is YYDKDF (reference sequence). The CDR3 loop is CATSRDEREDTQYF. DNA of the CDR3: TGTGCCACCAGCAGAGATGAAAGGGAGGATACGCAGTATTTT.

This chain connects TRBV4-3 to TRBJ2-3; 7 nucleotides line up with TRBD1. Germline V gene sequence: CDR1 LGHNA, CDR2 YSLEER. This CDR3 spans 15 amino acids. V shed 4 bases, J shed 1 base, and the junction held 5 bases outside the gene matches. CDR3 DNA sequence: TGCGCCAGCAGCCTCCGGGACAGAGGCACAGATACGCAGTATTTT. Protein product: CASSLRDRGTDTQYF.

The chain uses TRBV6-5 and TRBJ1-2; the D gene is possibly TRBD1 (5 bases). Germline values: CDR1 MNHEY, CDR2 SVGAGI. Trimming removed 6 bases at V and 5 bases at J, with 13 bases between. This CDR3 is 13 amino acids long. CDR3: CASRKTVRYGYTF. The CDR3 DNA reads TGTGCCAGCAGGAAGACAGTAAGATATGGCTACACCTTC.

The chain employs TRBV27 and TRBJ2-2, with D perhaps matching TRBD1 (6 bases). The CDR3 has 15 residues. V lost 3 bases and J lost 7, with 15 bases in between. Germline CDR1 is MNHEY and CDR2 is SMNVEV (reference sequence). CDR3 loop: CASSLWLAGDGELFF. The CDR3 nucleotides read TGTGCCAGCAGTTTGTGGCTAGCAGGGGACGGGGAGCTGTTTTTT.

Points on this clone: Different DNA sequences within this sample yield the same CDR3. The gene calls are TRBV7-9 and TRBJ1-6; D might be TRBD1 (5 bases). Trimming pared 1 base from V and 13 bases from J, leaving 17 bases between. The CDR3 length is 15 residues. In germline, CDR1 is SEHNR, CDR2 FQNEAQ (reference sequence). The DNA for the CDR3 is TGTGCCAGCAGCTTAGATATGGGGCGGGAATCCCCCCTCCACTTT. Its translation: CASSLDMGRESPLHF.

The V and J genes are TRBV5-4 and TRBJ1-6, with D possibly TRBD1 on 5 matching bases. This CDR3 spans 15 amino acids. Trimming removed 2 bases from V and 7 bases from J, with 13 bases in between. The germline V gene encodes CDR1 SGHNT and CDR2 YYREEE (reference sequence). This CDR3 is CASSLGQGTNSPLHF. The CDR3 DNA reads TGTGCCAGCAGCTTAGGCCAGGGCACAAATTCACCCCTCCACTTT.

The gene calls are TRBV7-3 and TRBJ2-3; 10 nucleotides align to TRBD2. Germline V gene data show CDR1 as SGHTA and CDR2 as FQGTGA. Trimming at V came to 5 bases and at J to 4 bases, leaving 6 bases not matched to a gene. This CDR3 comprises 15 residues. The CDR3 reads CASSTLAGGPDTQYF. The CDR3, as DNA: TGTGCCAGCAGCACCTTAGCGGGAGGCCCAGATACGCAGTATTTT.

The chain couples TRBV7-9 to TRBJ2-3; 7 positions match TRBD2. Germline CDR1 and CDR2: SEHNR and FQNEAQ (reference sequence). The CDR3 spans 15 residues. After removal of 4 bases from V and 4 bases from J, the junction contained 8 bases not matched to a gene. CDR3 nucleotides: TGTGCCAGCAGCTCGCGGGGAGGGCCGGCAGATACGCAGTATTTT. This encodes CASSSRGGPADTQYF.

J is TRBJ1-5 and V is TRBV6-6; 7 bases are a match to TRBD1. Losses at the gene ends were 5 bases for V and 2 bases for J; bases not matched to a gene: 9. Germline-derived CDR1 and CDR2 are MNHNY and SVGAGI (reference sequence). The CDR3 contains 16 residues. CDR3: CASSARDRGGNQPQHF. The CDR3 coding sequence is TGTGCCAGCAGTGCCCGGGACAGAGGGGGCAATCAGCCCCAGCATTTT.

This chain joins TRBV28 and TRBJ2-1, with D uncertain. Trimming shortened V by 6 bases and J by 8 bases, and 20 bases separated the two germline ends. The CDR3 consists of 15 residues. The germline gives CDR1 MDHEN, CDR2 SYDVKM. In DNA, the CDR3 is TGTGCCAGCAGCCCTAAAGTCATGATCCGATATGAGCAGTTCTTC. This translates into CASSPKVMIRYEQFF.

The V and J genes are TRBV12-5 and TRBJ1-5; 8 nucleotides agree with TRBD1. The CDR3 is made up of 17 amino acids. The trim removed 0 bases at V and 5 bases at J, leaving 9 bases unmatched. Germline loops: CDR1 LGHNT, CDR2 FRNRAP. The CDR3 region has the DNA TGTGCTAGTGGTTTGGTAAGTAAGGACAGGGCGGATCAGCCCCAGCATTTT. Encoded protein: CASGLVSKDRADQPQHF. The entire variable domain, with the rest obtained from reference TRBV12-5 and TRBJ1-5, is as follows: DARVTQTPRHKVTEMGQEVTMRCQPILGHNTVFWYRQTMMQGLELLAYFRNRAPLDDSGMPKDRFSAEMPDATLATLKIQPSEPRDSAVYFCASGLVSKDRADQPQHFGDGTRLSIL.

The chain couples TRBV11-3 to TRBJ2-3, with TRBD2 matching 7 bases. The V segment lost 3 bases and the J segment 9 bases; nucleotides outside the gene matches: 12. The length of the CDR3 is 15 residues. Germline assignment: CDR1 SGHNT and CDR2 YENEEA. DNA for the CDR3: TGTGCCAGCAGCTTGACCCCCCGGGACGGGGGGACGCAGTATTTT. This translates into CASSLTPRDGGTQYF.

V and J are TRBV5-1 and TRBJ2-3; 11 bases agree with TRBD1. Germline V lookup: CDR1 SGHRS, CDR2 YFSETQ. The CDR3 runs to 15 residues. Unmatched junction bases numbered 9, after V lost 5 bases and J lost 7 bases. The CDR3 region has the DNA TGCGCCAGCAGTTTTGCCGGGACAGGGGGTTATACGCAGTATTTT. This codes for CASSFAGTGGYTQYF.

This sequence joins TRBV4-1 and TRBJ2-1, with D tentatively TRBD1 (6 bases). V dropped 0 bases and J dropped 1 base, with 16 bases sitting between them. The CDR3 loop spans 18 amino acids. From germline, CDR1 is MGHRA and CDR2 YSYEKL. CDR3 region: CASSQELASGVSYNEQFF. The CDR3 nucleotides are TGCGCCAGCAGCCAAGAACTGGCCTCAGGGGTTTCCTACAATGAGCAGTTCTTC.

CDR3 nucleotide sequence: TGTGCCAGCAGTGAGCCTCCTAGATCTCGGGCCTACGAGCAGTACTTC. This gives the protein CASSEPPRSRAYEQYF. The chain links TRBV6-1 to TRBJ2-7; D is unclear. Trimming pared 3 bases from V and 2 bases from J, leaving 17 bases between. Germline CDR1 is MNHNS and CDR2 is SASEGT. The CDR3 covers 16 residues.